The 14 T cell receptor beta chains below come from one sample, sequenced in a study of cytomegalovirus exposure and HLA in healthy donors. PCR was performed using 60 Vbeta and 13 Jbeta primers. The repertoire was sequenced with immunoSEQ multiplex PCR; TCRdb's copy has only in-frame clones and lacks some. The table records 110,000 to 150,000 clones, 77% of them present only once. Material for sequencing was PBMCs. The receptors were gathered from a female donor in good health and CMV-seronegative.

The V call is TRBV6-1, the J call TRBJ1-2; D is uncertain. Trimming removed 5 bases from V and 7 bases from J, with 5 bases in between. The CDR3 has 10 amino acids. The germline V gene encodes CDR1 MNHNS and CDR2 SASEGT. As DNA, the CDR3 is TGTGCCAGCAGTTACTCTGGCTACACCTTC. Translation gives CASSYSGYTF.

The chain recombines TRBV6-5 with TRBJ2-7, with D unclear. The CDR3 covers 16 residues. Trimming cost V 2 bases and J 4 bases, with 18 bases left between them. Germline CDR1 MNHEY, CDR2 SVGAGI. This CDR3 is CASSYGSAGVGYEQYF. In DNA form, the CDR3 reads TGTGCCAGCAGTTACGGTTCGGCAGGTGTTGGGTACGAGCAGTACTTC.

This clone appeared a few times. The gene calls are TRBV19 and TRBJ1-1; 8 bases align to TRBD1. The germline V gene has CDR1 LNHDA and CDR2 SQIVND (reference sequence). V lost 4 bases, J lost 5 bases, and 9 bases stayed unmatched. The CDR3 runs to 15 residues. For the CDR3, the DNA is TGTGCCAGTAGTACCCGACAGGGGTTGTTGACTGAAGCTTTCTTT. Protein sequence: CASSTRQGLLTEAFF.

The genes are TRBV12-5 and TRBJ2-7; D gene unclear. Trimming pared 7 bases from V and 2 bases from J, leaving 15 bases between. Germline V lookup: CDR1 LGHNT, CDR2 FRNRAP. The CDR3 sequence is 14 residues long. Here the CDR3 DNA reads TGTGCTAGTGCCCCCAGTCTCCCCACCTACGAGCAGTACTTC. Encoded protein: CASAPSLPTYEQYF.

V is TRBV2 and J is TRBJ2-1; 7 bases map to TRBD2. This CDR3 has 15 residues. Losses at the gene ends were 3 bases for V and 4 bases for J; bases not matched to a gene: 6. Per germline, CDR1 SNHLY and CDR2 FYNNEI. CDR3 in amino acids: CASSERESIYNEQFF. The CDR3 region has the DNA TGTGCCAGCAGTGAGCGGGAGAGCATATACAATGAGCAGTTCTTC.

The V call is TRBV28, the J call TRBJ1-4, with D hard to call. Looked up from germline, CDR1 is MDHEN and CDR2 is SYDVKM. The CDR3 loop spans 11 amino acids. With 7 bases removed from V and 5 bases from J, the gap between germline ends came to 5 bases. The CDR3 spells CASMQNEKLFF. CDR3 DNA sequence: TGTGCCAGCATGCAGAATGAAAAACTGTTTTTT.

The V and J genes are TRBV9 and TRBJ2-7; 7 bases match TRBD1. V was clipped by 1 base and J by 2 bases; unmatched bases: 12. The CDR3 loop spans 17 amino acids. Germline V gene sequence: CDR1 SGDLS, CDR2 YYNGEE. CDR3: CASSVSAGGLGAYEQYF. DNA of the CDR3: TGTGCCAGCAGCGTATCGGCAGGGGGTCTCGGCGCCTACGAGCAGTACTTC.

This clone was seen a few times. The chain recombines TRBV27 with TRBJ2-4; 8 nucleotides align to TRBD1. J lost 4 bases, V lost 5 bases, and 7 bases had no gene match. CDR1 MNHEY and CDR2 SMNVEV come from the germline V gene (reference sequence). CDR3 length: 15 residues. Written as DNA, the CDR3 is TGTGCCAGCAGTCCCCCCCGGACAGGGAAAAACATTCAGTACTTC. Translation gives CASSPPRTGKNIQYF.

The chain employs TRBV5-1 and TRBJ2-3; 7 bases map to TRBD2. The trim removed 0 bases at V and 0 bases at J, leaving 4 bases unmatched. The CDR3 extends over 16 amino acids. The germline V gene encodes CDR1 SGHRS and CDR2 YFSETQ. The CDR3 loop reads CASSLALSGSTDTQYF. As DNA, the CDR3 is TGCGCCAGCAGCTTGGCCCTTAGCGGGAGCACAGATACGCAGTATTTT.

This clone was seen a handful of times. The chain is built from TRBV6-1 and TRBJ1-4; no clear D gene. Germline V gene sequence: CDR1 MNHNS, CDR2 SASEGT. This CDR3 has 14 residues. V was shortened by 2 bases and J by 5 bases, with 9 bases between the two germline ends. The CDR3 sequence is CASSEFGRNEKLFF. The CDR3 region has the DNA TGTGCCAGCAGTGAATTTGGCAGGAATGAAAAACTGTTTTTT.

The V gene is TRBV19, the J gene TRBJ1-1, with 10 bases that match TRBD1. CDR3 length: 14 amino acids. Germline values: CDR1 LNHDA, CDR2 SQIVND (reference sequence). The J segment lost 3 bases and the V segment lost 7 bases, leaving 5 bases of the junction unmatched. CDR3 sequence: CASTDRGVDTEAFF. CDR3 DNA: TGTGCCAGTACGGACAGGGGGGTCGACACTGAAGCTTTCTTT.

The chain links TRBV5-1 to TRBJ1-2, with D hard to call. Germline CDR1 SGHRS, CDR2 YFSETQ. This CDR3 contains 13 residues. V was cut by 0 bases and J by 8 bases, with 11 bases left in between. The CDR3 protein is CASSLEGSGGYTF. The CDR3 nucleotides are TGCGCCAGCAGCTTGGAAGGGAGCGGGGGCTACACCTTC.

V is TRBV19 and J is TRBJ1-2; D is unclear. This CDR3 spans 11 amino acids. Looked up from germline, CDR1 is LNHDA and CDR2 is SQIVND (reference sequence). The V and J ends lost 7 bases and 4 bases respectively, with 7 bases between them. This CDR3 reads CASMRSYGYTF. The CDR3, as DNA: TGTGCCAGTATGCGAAGCTATGGCTACACCTTC.

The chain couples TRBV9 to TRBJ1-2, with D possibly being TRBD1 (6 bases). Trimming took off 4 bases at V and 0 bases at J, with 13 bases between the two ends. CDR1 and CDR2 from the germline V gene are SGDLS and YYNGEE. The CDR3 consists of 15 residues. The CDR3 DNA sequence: TGTGCCAGCAGCCCAGGGGTGACAGCTAACTATGGCTACACCTTC. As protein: CASSPGVTANYGYTF.